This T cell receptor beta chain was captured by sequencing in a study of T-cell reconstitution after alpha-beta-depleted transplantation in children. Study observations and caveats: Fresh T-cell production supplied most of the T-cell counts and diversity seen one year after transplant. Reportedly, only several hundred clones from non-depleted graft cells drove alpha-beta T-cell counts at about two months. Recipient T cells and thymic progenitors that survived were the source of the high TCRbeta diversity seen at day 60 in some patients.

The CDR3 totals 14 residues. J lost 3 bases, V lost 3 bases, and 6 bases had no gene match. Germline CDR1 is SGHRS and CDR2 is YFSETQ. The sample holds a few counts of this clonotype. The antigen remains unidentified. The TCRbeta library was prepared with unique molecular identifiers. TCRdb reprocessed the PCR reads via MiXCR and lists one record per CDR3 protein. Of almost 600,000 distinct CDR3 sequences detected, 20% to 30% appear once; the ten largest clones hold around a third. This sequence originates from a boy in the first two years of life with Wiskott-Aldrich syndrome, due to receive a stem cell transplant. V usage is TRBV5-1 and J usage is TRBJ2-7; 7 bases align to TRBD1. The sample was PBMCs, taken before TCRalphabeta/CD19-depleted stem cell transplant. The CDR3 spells CASSSQGRNYEQYF. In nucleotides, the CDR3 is TGCGCCAGCAGCTCACAGGGGCGAAACTACGAGCAGTACTTC.